This TCR beta chain stems from a study of T-cell memory formation after mild COVID-19. V gave up 6 bases and J gave up 0 bases, with 11 bases separating them. Germline assignment: CDR1 DFQATT and CDR2 SNEGSKA (reference sequence). The CDR3 covers 13 residues. TCRdb itself ran the 5' RACE reads through MiXCR, one entry per CDR3 protein. The sample records about 160,000 distinct CDR3 sequences, 25% to 40% being singletons. The clonotype was recovered from an adult woman who had mild COVID-19 (a few samples of this study predate the infection). Cell type and time point are not known. The V and J genes are TRBV20-1 and TRBJ1-1; D unresolved. The specimen was PBMCs or a T cell subset sorted from them (not recorded which). The CDR3 sequence: CSALGLMNTEAFF. CDR3 DNA sequence: TGCAGTGCCCTAGGGCTGATGAACACTGAAGCTTTCTTT.